This T cell receptor (beta chain) was identified in a study of human T cells and chemical hapten exposure. Study details: Patches that contained 0.01% DPC were applied to the upper back and read at 6 days. Recorded diagnoses among the mostly female patients were alopecia areata, totalis or universalis.

CDR3 length: 16 residues. V was pared by 4 bases and J by 10 bases, with 13 bases of the junction left unmatched. Germline V gene data show CDR1 as LGHDT and CDR2 as YNNKEL (reference sequence). Many counts were recorded for this clonotype. TCRdb re-derived calls from the RACE reads in MiXCR, one entry per CDR3 protein. The table lists roughly 38,000 distinct CDR3 sequences, less than 8.5% of them singletons. Indicated time point: pre-sensitization, week 0. Stated treatment: therapeutic diphenylcyclopropenone sensitization with weekly scalp DPC. The rearrangement links TRBV3-1 to TRBJ1-6; 7 bases match TRBD1. The sample in question was whole blood, obtained in connection with sensitization to the hapten diphenylcyclopropenone (DPC). This sequence was found in a woman aged 45-60 years with alopecia areata. Some clones in this sample may be carry-over from other donors' samples. The CDR3 here is CASSPHRTGGNSPLHF. CDR3 sequence (DNA): TGTGCCAGCAGCCCCCACCGGACAGGCGGCAACTCACCCCTCCACTTT.